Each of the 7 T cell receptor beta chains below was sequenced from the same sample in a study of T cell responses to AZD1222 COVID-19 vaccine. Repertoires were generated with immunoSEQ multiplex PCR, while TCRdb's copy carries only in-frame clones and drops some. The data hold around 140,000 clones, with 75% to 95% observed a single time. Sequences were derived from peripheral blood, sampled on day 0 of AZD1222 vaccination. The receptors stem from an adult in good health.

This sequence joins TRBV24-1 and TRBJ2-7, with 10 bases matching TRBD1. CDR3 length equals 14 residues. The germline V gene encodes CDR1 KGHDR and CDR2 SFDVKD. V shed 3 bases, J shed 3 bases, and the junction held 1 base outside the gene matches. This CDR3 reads CATSDGDRGYEQYF. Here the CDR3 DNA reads TGTGCCACCAGTGATGGGGACAGGGGCTACGAGCAGTACTTC.

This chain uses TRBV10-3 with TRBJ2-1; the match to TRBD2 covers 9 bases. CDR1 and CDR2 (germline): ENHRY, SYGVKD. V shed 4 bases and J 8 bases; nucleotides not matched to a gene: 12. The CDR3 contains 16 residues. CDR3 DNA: TGTGCCATCAGTGGACAGGGTAAGACTAGCGGCTATGAGCAGTTCTTC. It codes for CAISGQGKTSGYEQFF.

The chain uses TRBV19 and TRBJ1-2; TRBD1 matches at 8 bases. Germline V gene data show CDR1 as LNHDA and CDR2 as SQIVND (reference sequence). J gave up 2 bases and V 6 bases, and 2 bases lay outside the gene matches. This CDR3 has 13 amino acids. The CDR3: CASRRDRNYGYTF. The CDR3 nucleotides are TGTGCCAGTAGGAGGGACAGGAACTATGGCTACACCTTC.

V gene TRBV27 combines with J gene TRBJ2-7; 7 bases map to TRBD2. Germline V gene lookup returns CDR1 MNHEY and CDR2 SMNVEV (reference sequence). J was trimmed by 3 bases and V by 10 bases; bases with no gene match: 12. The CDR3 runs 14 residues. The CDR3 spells CATPGRGTFYEQYF. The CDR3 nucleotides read TGTGCCACCCCGGGGCGGGGGACCTTCTACGAGCAGTACTTC.

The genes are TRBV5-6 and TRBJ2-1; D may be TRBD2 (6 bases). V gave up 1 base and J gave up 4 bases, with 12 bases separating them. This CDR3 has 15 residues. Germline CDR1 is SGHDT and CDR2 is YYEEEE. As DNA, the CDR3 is TGTGCCAGCAGCTTGTGGGCGGGGACTTACAATGAGCAGTTCTTC. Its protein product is CASSLWAGTYNEQFF. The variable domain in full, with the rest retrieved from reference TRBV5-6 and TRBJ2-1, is DAGVTQSPTHLIKTRGQQVTLRCSPKSGHDTVSWYQQALGQGPQFIFQYYEEEERQRGNFPDRFSGHQFPNYSSELNVNALLLGDSALYLCASSLWAGTYNEQFFGPGTRLTVL.

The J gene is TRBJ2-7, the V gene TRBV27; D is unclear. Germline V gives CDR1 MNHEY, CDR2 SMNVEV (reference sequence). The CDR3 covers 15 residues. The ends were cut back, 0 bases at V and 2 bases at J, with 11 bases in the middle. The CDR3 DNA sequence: TGTGCCAGCAGTTTATCGATGGTAGAGGCCTACGAGCAGTACTTC. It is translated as CASSLSMVEAYEQYF.

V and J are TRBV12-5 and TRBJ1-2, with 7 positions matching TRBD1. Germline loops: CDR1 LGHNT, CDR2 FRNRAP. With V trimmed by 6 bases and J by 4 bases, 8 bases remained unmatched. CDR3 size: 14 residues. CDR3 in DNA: TGTGCTAGTGGCTTCGGCGGGGACAGCTATGGCTACACCTTC. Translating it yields CASGFGGDSYGYTF.